This T cell receptor beta chain was obtained from a study of T cell clones after liver transplantation. Whole-study context: Until 12-24 months post-transplant, subjects got standard immunosuppression and no induction. Samples came pre-transplant, pre-randomization before withdrawal, and post-randomization after withdrawal ended.

Measured with immunoSEQ multiplex PCR; TCRdb has only the in-frame clones, and not every one. The repertoire holds some 57,000 clones, with around 70% as singletons. Whole-study findings and limits: Low donor cell numbers restricted donor-reactive repertoire measurement in two subjects.

Of note for this clone: What it recognizes is unknown.

The ends were cut back, 2 bases at V and 8 bases at J, with 18 bases in the middle. Per the germline V gene, CDR1 is MDHEN and CDR2 is SYDVKM. This CDR3 comprises 15 residues. This chain joins TRBV28 and TRBJ1-1; TRBD1 is a possible D gene (6 bases). The specimen comprised CD4+ T cells from blood, sampled at the 22-month timepoint. This receptor was obtained from a human patient who received a liver transplant. Some T cells may have come from the graft donor. CDR3 loop: CASSLRGAGSYEAFF. In DNA form, the CDR3 reads TGTGCCAGCAGTTTACGGGGGGCGGGTTCTTACGAAGCTTTCTTT.